This T cell receptor (beta chain) was captured by sequencing in a study of T cell responses to AZD1222 COVID-19 vaccine. Whole-study results and caveats: Clonal diversity was possibly underestimated; the donors were predominantly white British and more often female. A reported finding is that nearly half of spike-specific TCRs target unmutated variant regions.

Notes on this clone: The target antigen is unknown.

Trimming at V came to 4 bases and at J to 1 base, leaving 9 bases not matched to a gene. Per germline, CDR1 MNHEY and CDR2 SMNVEV (reference sequence). CDR3 length: 16 amino acids. TCRdb's table, derived via immunoSEQ multiplex PCR, lists solely in-frame clones and lacks some. The repertoire holds 100,000 to 120,000 clones, 75% to 90% seen once, with around 45% in the top ten. The source was peripheral blood, collected 28 days after the second AZD1222 dose. The genes are TRBV27 and TRBJ1-2, with 7 bases identical to TRBD1. This clonotype was obtained from an adult who received the AZD1222 COVID-19 vaccine. The CDR3 spells CASSSSPDRLNYGYTF. In DNA, the CDR3 is TGTGCCAGCAGTTCCTCCCCGGACAGGCTTAACTATGGCTACACCTTC.